These 20 T cell receptor beta chains were sequenced from one sample in a study of blood T cells in healthy people across ages. Together with a sample-barcoded 5' primer, a J-beta primer mix was included in a second PCR lasting about 7 to 12 cycles. TCRdb reprocessed the 5' RACE reads with MiXCR, giving one entry per CDR3 protein. The data hold 650,000 to 800,000 distinct CDR3 sequences, with 44% observed a single time. Material for sequencing was blood. The receptors stem from a man aged 55 to 70 in good health.

CDR3 nucleotides: TGTGCCAGCAGTTACTCGGGGGGTGCGAGGGGGCGCGACGAGCAGTACTTC. Protein sequence: CASSYSGGARGRDEQYF. The J gene is TRBJ2-7, the V gene TRBV6-6; D is perhaps TRBD1 (7 bases). This CDR3 region has 17 residues. Trimming removed 0 bases from V and 5 bases from J, with 20 bases in between. Germline CDR1 and CDR2: MNHNY and SVGAGI (reference sequence).

The genes are TRBV28 and TRBJ1-6; 8 positions match TRBD1. V was clipped by 5 bases and J by 7 bases; unmatched bases: 7. Germline values: CDR1 MDHEN, CDR2 SYDVKM. CDR3 length equals 15 residues. In DNA form, the CDR3 reads TGTGCCAGCAGTGAACGGACAGGGACCAATTCACCCCTCCACTTT. As protein: CASSERTGTNSPLHF.

This clonotype was counted between two and nine times. The V gene is TRBV29-1, the J gene TRBJ1-2; 9 nucleotides line up with TRBD1. V was pared by 7 bases and J by 1 base, with 13 bases of the junction left unmatched. The CDR3 is 16 residues long. Germline loops: CDR1 SQVTM, CDR2 ANQGSEA. CDR3 DNA sequence: TGCAGCGGGGGGGACAGGGAAGACCTATTTAACTATGGCTACACCTTC. Its protein product is CSGGDREDLFNYGYTF.

The CDR3 protein is CASGLKETQYF. Here the CDR3 DNA reads TGTGCCAGTGGACTGAAAGAGACCCAGTACTTC. This chain joins TRBV6-2 or TRBV6-3 and TRBJ2-4, with a weak D call TRBD2 (5 bases). The J call may be mistaken, given a closer DNA end match to TRBJ2-5. This CDR3 spans 11 amino acids. Germline CDR1 is MNHEY and CDR2 is SVGEGT.

The chain has TRBV14 and TRBJ2-7; 7 positions match TRBD2. Germline V lookup: CDR1 SGHDN, CDR2 FVKESK. This CDR3 is built from 13 residues. Trimming removed 5 bases from V and 3 bases from J; junction bases left unmatched: 4. The CDR3 is CASSDGGFYEQYF. CDR3 sequence (DNA): TGTGCCAGCAGCGACGGGGGGTTCTACGAGCAGTACTTC.

The chain employs TRBV11-1 and TRBJ1-6; TRBD1 matches at 7 bases. The CDR3 runs to 12 residues. Germline V gene data show CDR1 as SGHAT and CDR2 as FQDESV (reference sequence). V was pared by 1 base and J by 17 bases, with 5 bases of the junction left unmatched. CDR3 region: CASSLVPGQIHF. In DNA form, the CDR3 reads TGTGCCAGCAGCTTAGTTCCGGGACAGATCCACTTT.

V and J are TRBV18 and TRBJ1-1; 9 nucleotides align to TRBD1. The germline V gene encodes CDR1 KGHSH and CDR2 LQKENI. J gave up 6 bases and V 1 base, and 9 bases lay outside the gene matches. The length of the CDR3 is 16 residues. The CDR3 region is CASSPQGRQGESEAFF. CDR3 bases: TGTGCCAGCTCACCACAGGGGCGACAGGGGGAATCTGAAGCTTTCTTT.

Only a few counts were recorded for this clonotype. The chain combines TRBV20-1 with TRBJ2-3, with D tentatively TRBD2 (5 bases). Germline CDR1 is DFQATT and CDR2 is SNEGSKA (reference sequence). The CDR3 runs to 12 residues. The germline V and J ends were trimmed by 4 bases and 7 bases, with 12 bases remaining between them. The chain's CDR3 is CSATTTGNTQYF. The DNA for the CDR3 is TGCAGTGCTACGACCACGGGGAATACGCAGTATTTT.

Concerning this clonotype itself: Given a much more abundant clone one base away, this may be a read error. V gene TRBV4-2 combines with J gene TRBJ2-5; D assignment may be TRBD1 or TRBD2 (6 bases each). The germline V gene has CDR1 LGHNA and CDR2 YNFKEQ. CDR3 length: 18 amino acids. V lost 4 bases and J 1 base, leaving 22 bases between the germline ends. This chain's CDR3 is CASSLDLKGGYTQETQYF. In DNA form, the CDR3 reads TGTGCCAGCAGCCTGGACCTAAAGGGGGGATACACCCAAGAGACCCAGTACTTC.

In this sample, this clonotype turned up a few times. V gene TRBV19 combines with J gene TRBJ2-7; D may match TRBD1 or TRBD2 (5 bases each). CDR1 is LNHDA and CDR2 is SQIVND in the germline V gene (reference sequence). The CDR3 totals 13 residues. With 5 bases removed from V and 3 bases from J, the gap between germline ends came to 11 bases. The CDR3 protein is CASSSGTIYEQYF. CDR3 bases: TGTGCCAGTAGTTCAGGGACGATCTACGAGCAGTACTTC.

The chain uses TRBV20-1 and TRBJ2-1, with D possibly matching TRBD2 (6 bases). Trimming removed 3 bases at V and 0 bases at J, with 15 bases between. Germline V CDR1 and CDR2: DFQATT, SNEGSKA (reference sequence). The CDR3 covers 16 residues. Written as DNA, the CDR3 is TGCAGTGCTAGTGGCAAACGGGACTCCTCCTACAATGAGCAGTTCTTC. Its translation is CSASGKRDSSYNEQFF.

Concerning this clonotype itself: A read error may account for a junction end that differs from germline. J is TRBJ2-1 and V is TRBV4-1; 9 bases agree with TRBD2. Germline assignment: CDR1 MGHRA and CDR2 YSYEKL. The CDR3 is 17 amino acids. The CDR3 loop reads CPSSQDKGLAYYNEQFF. In DNA form, the CDR3 reads TGCCCCAGCAGCCAAGATAAGGGACTAGCATACTACAATGAGCAGTTCTTC.

The rearrangement joins TRBV20-1 to TRBJ2-5; D unclear. With the DNA end fitting TRBJ2-7 better, the J assignment may be wrong. The length of the CDR3 is 13 residues. Germline loops: CDR1 DFQATT, CDR2 SNEGSKA (reference sequence). CDR3 bases: TGCAGTGCTAAAGGGTTCCTTTCCTACGAGCAGTACTTC. It encodes CSAKGFLSYEQYF.

Notes on this clonotype: This may come from a read error, since a much larger clone is one base off. The rearrangement joins TRBV10-3 to TRBJ1-1, with no clear D. CDR3 length: 11 residues. Germline V gene lookup returns CDR1 ENHRY and CDR2 SYGVKD. CDR3 residues: CASSERAEAFF. The CDR3 DNA reads as TGTGCCAGCAGTGAGAGGGCTGAAGCTTTCTTT.

This clonotype has a handful of counts. The CDR3 nucleotides are TGTGCCAGCAGTGAAAGATACACGGTTTATAATTCACCCCTCCACTTT. Translated: CASSERYTVYNSPLHF. The V gene is TRBV25-1, the J gene TRBJ1-6; D gene unclear. V shed 2 bases and J shed 4 bases, with 12 bases lying between them. There are 16 residues in the CDR3. Germline CDR1 and CDR2: MGHDK and SYGVNS. Looking up the rest from reference TRBV25-1 and TRBJ1-6 gives the full variable domain: EADIYQTPRYLVIGTGKKITLECSQTMGHDKMYWYQQDPGMELHLIHYSYGVNSTEKGDLSSESTVSRIRTEHFPLTLESARPSHTSQYLCASSERYTVYNSPLHFGNGTRLTVT.

The chain recombines TRBV20-1 with TRBJ1-4, with D possibly matching TRBD1 (6 bases). V was clipped by 5 bases and J by 1 base, with 11 bases between them. Germline CDR1 DFQATT, CDR2 SNEGSKA (reference sequence). The CDR3 runs to 14 residues. CDR3 protein: CSAVGALTNEKLFF. The CDR3 DNA reads TGCAGTGCTGTGGGGGCGTTAACTAATGAAAAACTGTTTTTT.

This clonotype was seen at least ten times. The V and J genes are TRBV13 and TRBJ2-7; D possibly matches TRBD1 or TRBD2 (5 bases each). The V end was cut by 5 bases, the J end by 7 bases, with 18 bases between. The CDR3 runs to 14 residues. The germline V gene has CDR1 PRHDT and CDR2 FYEKMQ (reference sequence). The CDR3 protein is CASSLGTGMVEQYF. DNA of the CDR3: TGTGCCAGCAGCCTTGGGACCGGTATGGTGGAGCAGTACTTC.

The chain is built from TRBV5-1 and TRBJ2-1, with 7 bases fitting TRBD1. The trim removed 4 bases at V and 4 bases at J, leaving 11 bases unmatched. This CDR3 has 16 amino acids. In germline, CDR1 is SGHRS, CDR2 YFSETQ. The CDR3 nucleotides are TGCGCCAGCAGCCCTTCCGGACAGGATAGTTACAATGAGCAGTTCTTC. This sequence encodes CASSPSGQDSYNEQFF. Drawing the rest from reference TRBV5-1 and TRBJ2-1, the complete variable domain is KAGVTQTPRYLIKTRGQQVTLSCSPISGHRSVSWYQQTPGQGLQFLFEYFSETQRNKGNFPGRFSGRQFSNSRSEMNVSTLELGDSALYLCASSPSGQDSYNEQFFGPGTRLTVL.

The chain employs TRBV5-8 and TRBJ2-1; possibly TRBD1 or TRBD2 for D (6 bases each). CDR3 length: 13 amino acids. V lost 4 bases and J lost 13, with 18 bases in between. The germline gives CDR1 SGHTS, CDR2 YDEGEE. This CDR3 is CASSVPRGETQFF. In DNA, the CDR3 is TGTGCCAGCAGCGTGCCGAGGGGGGAGACCCAGTTCTTC.

The chain joins TRBV20-1 to TRBJ2-3; D not certain. Germline CDR1 DFQATT, CDR2 SNEGSKA (reference sequence). V lost 0 bases to trimming and J lost 6 bases, with 10 bases between them. The CDR3 runs to 13 residues. The CDR3 region has the DNA TGCAGTGCTAGAGAGGCACCGTTTGATACGCAGTATTTT. The encoded protein is CSAREAPFDTQYF.